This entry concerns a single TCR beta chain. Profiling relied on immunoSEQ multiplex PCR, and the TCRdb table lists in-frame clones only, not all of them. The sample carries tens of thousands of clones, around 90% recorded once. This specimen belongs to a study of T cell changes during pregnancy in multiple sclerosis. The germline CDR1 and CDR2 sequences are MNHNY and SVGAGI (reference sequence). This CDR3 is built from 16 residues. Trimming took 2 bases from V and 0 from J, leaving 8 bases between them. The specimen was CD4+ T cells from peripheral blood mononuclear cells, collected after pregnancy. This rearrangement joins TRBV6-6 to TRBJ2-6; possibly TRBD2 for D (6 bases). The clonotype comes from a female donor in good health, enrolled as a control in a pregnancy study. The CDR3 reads CASSYLGGSGANVLTF. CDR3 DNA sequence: TGTGCCAGCAGTTACCTCGGGGGCTCTGGGGCCAACGTCCTGACTTTC.